The 2 T cell receptor beta chains below all came from one sample that was sequenced in a study of spatial heterogeneity in lung cancer. Time point defined: blood at routine non-recurrence follow-up after resection. TCRdb ran MiXCR on the 5' RACE reads and lists one entry per CDR3 protein. The sample records 50,000 or so distinct CDR3 sequences, approximately 12% being singletons. The source material was PBMCs, sampled at follow-up. All receptors come from a male donor with early-stage non-small cell lung cancer.

Ten or more counts support this clonotype. The chain has TRBV6-6 and TRBJ2-7; 10 bases line up with TRBD1. V dropped 2 bases and J dropped 7; count of bases not matched to a gene: 5. Per germline, CDR1 MNHNY and CDR2 SVGAGI (reference sequence). There are 14 residues in the CDR3. The CDR3 reads CASSYGRTGGEQYF. The DNA of the CDR3 is TGTGCCAGCAGTTACGGTCGGACAGGGGGTGAGCAGTACTTC.

The gene calls are TRBV2 and TRBJ2-2; D gene uncertain. Trimming shortened V by 7 bases and J by 0 bases, and 9 bases separated the two germline ends. CDR1 is SNHLY, CDR2 FYNNEI, per germline. CDR3 size: 14 residues. CDR3 in amino acids: CASNRLANTGELFF. For the CDR3, the DNA is TGTGCCAGCAATCGACTGGCGAACACCGGGGAGCTGTTTTTT.